Listed below are T cell receptor beta chains from one sample, sequenced in a study of T cell responses to AZD1222 COVID-19 vaccine. Here immunoSEQ multiplex PCR was the method, and the copy in TCRdb shows in-frame clones only, minus some. Of some 150,000 clones in the sample, 93% are singletons; the top ten hold over 0.7%. This specimen was peripheral blood, taken on day 0 of AZD1222 vaccination. Receptors originate from an adult in good health. The CDR3 runs from the conserved cysteine through the conserved F or W. A D gene is named only where the DNA matches it firmly. A row's size may be missing; if present it is once, few, many or a size class.

D,V,size,J,DNA,CDR3
NA,TRBV2,NA,TRBJ1-2,TGTGCCAGCAGTGAAAATTGGCAGCCGAACTATGGCTACACCTTC,CASSENWQPNYGYTF
NA,TRBV27,NA,TRBJ1-4,TGTGCCAGCAGCCCAGGCGGGTGGTTTGCAACTAATGAAAACCTGTTTTTT,CASSPGGWFATNENLFF
TRBD2,TRBV9,NA,TRBJ2-1,TGTGCCAGCAGCGTCAGCGGGGGGGGTTACAATGAGCAGTTCTTC,CASSVSGGGYNEQFF
NA,TRBV4-2,once,TRBJ1-6,TGTGCCAGCAGCCAGGGGATGGTTGGATCACCCCTCCACTTT,CASSQGMVGSPLHF
NA,TRBV6-5,NA,TRBJ1-2,TGTGCCAGCAGTTATACTCGGGGTATTCATGGCTACACCTTC,CASSYTRGIHGYTF
NA,TRBV3-1/TRBV3-2,NA,TRBJ1-1,TGTGCCAGCAGCCCCCGGGACGGCCCGGGGGCTTTCTTT,CASSPRDGPGAFF
TRBD2,TRBV7-2,NA,TRBJ2-7,TGTGCCAGCAGCTTAGTCGCGACTAGCGGAGCCGAGCAGTACTTC,CASSLVATSGAEQYF
NA,TRBV28,NA,TRBJ2-2,TGTGCCAGCAGCCATGGACAGATCCACACCGGGGAGCTGTTTTTT,CASSHGQIHTGELFF
NA,TRBV14,NA,TRBJ2-7,TGTGCCAGCAGCCGGGGCCCCCTCTCCTACGAGCAGTACTTC,CASSRGPLSYEQYF
NA,TRBV7-2,few,TRBJ1-2,TGTGCCAGCAGCTGGACCCCAGACCAAGGCTACACCTTC,CASSWTPDQGYTF
NA,TRBV6-1,NA,TRBJ1-3,TGTGCCAGCAGTGAGAGGGGTGACTCTGGAAACACCATATATTTT,CASSERGDSGNTIYF
TRBD1,TRBV11-3,NA,TRBJ2-3,TGTGCCAGCAGCGCACAGGGGGCCTCAGGGACGCAGTATTTT,CASSAQGASGTQYF
TRBD1,TRBV6-5,NA,TRBJ1-2,TGTGCCAGCAGCCGGGACAGAAGGGGCTACACCTTC,CASSRDRRGYTF
NA,TRBV12-3/TRBV12-4,NA,TRBJ1-1,TGTGCCAGCAGAAGATACAAGACTGAAGCTTTCTTT,CASRRYKTEAFF
NA,TRBV7-2,NA,TRBJ1-1,TGTGCCAGCAGTCCCCCCAACACTGAAGCTTTCTTT,CASSPPNTEAFF
NA,TRBV10-2,once,TRBJ1-2,TGCGCCAGCAGTGAAGTTCTAGGTGGCAGCTATGGCTACACCTTC,CASSEVLGGSYGYTF
NA,TRBV6-5,NA,TRBJ2-1,TGTGCCAGCAGTTACTCCCCAGGGAGCTCCTACAATGAGCAGTTCTTC,CASSYSPGSSYNEQFF
NA,TRBV29-1,NA,TRBJ2-7,TGCAGCGTTGTTGGTTTCTGGTACGAGCAGTACTTC,CSVVGFWYEQYF
NA,TRBV19,NA,TRBJ2-2,TGTGCCAGTAGACGTCGGGCGGTAGGGTCCGGGGAGCTGTTTTTT,CASRRRAVGSGELFF
NA,TRBV30,NA,TRBJ1-3,TGTGCCTGCAGGGGTAGGGGAAACACCATATATTTT,CACRGRGNTIYF
NA,TRBV19,NA,TRBJ1-3,TGTGCCAGTAGTACAGGGTCTGGAAACACCATATATTTT,CASSTGSGNTIYF
TRBD2,TRBV10-1,NA,TRBJ2-2,TGCGCCAGCAGTGAGGGACTAGCTAAAACCGAGCTGTTTTTT,CASSEGLAKTELFF
TRBD1,TRBV19,NA,TRBJ2-7,TGTGCCAGTAGTATAGGGAGTCCCGGGACAGGGAGGAGCGAGCAGTACTTC,CASSIGSPGTGRSEQYF
NA,TRBV5-1,NA,TRBJ1-1,TGCGCCAGCGCCATGATCCTGAACACTGAAGCTTTCTTT,CASAMILNTEAFF
TRBD1,TRBV3-1/TRBV3-2,NA,TRBJ2-7,TGTGCCAGCAGTGTAATCACAGGGGGCGCCTACGAGCAGTACTTC,CASSVITGGAYEQYF
NA,TRBV7-2,NA,TRBJ1-2,TGTGCCAGCAGCTTAGCAGTTTCGGCCTATGGCTACACCTTC,CASSLAVSAYGYTF
NA,TRBV4-3,once,TRBJ2-5,TGCGCCAGCAGCCAAGTGGGGGGAGAGACCCAGTACTTC,CASSQVGGETQYF
NA,TRBV7-9,NA,TRBJ1-6,TGTGCCAGCACTTTGATGGGGGGAATAAGTTCACCCCTCCACTTT,CASTLMGGISSPLHF
NA,TRBV5-1,once,TRBJ2-2,TGCGCCAGCAGCTTGGACAGGACCGGGGAGCTGTTTTTT,CASSLDRTGELFF
NA,TRBV11-2,NA,TRBJ2-1,TGTGCCAGCAGCCTATCCCCCGCGGGTGGATCAAGTGAGCAGTTCTTC,CASSLSPAGGSSEQFF
NA,TRBV15,NA,TRBJ2-7,TGTGCCACCAGCAGAGACCTTATATCTTTACGTTACGAGCAGTACTTC,CATSRDLISLRYEQYF
TRBD1,TRBV5-1,NA,TRBJ2-4,TGCGCCAGCAGCTTTTTTCCAGGGGGCCTCAAACTAGCCAAAAACATTCAGTACTTC,CASSFFPGGLKLAKNIQYF
TRBD2,TRBV5-1,NA,TRBJ2-1,TGCGCCAGCAGCCGGACTAGCGGGGGGGCCTACAATGAGCAGTTCTTC,CASSRTSGGAYNEQFF
NA,TRBV5-1,NA,TRBJ2-5,TGCGCCAGCAGCTTTACCGGGACCCAAGAGACCCAGTACTTC,CASSFTGTQETQYF
NA,TRBV19,once,TRBJ1-2,TGTGCCAGTAGTATATTGGTCAGGGATTCTGGCTACACCTTC,CASSILVRDSGYTF
TRBD2,TRBV6-6,NA,TRBJ2-7,TGTGCCAGCAGTTGGGCTAGCGGGGCCTACGAGCAGTACTTC,CASSWASGAYEQYF
NA,TRBV15,NA,TRBJ1-2,TGTGCCACCAGCAGAGGTATATATGGCTACACCTTC,CATSRGIYGYTF
NA,TRBV18,NA,TRBJ1-5,TGTGCCAGCTCGTCAGGGTTTGATCAGCCCCAGCATTTT,CASSSGFDQPQHF
TRBD1,TRBV18,NA,TRBJ1-2,TGTGCCAGCTCGCTTAGGACAGGGGTGGAAGGTCGAGGCTACACCTTC,CASSLRTGVEGRGYTF
NA,TRBV3-1/TRBV3-2,NA,TRBJ2-5,TGTGCCAGCAGCCAAGGGGCGTGGGGGGAGACCCAGTACTTC,CASSQGAWGETQYF
NA,TRBV30,NA,TRBJ2-2,TGTGCCTGGAGTCAGTCCGGGACATCGTACACCGGGGAGCTGTTTTTT,CAWSQSGTSYTGELFF
NA,TRBV28,once,TRBJ2-5,TGTGCCAGCAGAAGGGGGCAAGAGACCCAGTACTTC,CASRRGQETQYF
NA,TRBV5-1,once,TRBJ1-1,TGCGCCAGCAGCTACGAGCCAAACACTGAAGCTTTCTTT,CASSYEPNTEAFF
NA,TRBV5-1,NA,TRBJ1-4,TGCGCCAGCAGCCGAACGGGAGGGCGGGCTAATGAAAAACTGTTTTTT,CASSRTGGRANEKLFF
TRBD2,TRBV10-3,NA,TRBJ2-4,TGTGCCATCAGTAGGCTAGCGGGGGGACCTGCCAGAGCCAAAAACATTCAGTACTTC,CAISRLAGGPARAKNIQYF
TRBD1,TRBV9,NA,TRBJ1-2,TGTGCCAGCAGCGTATCGACAGGGTTCTATGGCTACACCTTC,CASSVSTGFYGYTF
TRBD1,TRBV5-5,NA,TRBJ2-7,TGTGCCAGCAGCACGGGACAGGCGGCCTACGAGCAGTACTTC,CASSTGQAAYEQYF
NA,TRBV30,once,TRBJ1-3,TGTGCCTGGAGGTTGGGGGGTGGAAACACCATATATTTT,CAWRLGGGNTIYF
NA,TRBV6-5,NA,TRBJ2-2,TGTGCCAGCAGCGCGAGCGTAGGAGCCGGGGAGCTGTTTTTT,CASSASVGAGELFF
NA,TRBV18,NA,TRBJ1-3,TGTGCCAGCTCACCTTCCCCCTCCGGCTCTGGAAACACCATATATTTT,CASSPSPSGSGNTIYF
NA,TRBV27,NA,TRBJ2-3,TGTGCCAGCACCCCCCGACGGGGGAGTGAGGCGGATACGCAGTATTTT,CASTPRRGSEADTQYF
NA,TRBV7-2,NA,TRBJ1-2,TGTGCCAGCAGCTTAGTGCGGGAACCTAACTATGGCTACACCTTC,CASSLVREPNYGYTF
TRBD1,TRBV15,once,TRBJ1-1,TGTGCCACCAGCAGAGAAGACAGGGTTGAAGCTTTCTTT,CATSREDRVEAFF